The 32 T cell receptor beta chains listed next were all sequenced from one sample in a study of Ad26.COV2.S vaccination and SARS-CoV-2 variants. Treatment in this sample: some 20 received Ad26.COV2.S at low or high dose, single or two shots; 5 received placebo; per-sample allocation not given. Collection of samples fell on day 63 after the first vaccine or placebo injection. The repertoire was sequenced with immunoSEQ multiplex PCR; TCRdb's copy has only in-frame clones and lacks some. This sample has about 400,000 clones, with 88% found just once. The specimen was peripheral blood, collected in a trial of Ad26.COV2.S vaccine versus placebo. The receptors were sampled from a person aged 18-65 years who received the Ad26.COV2.S COVID-19 vaccine or a placebo.

V gene TRBV5-1 combines with J gene TRBJ1-5, with 7 nucleotides matching TRBD1. CDR3 length equals 16 residues. Germline V CDR1 and CDR2: SGHRS, YFSETQ. V trimming: 0 bases; J trimming: 3 bases; junction bases outside the gene matches: 6. The CDR3 bases are TGCGCCAGCAGCTTGGGGGCAGGGGGTGACAATCAGCCCCAGCATTTT. Translated: CASSLGAGGDNQPQHF. Full variable domain (missing parts from reference TRBV5-1 and TRBJ1-5): KAGVTQTPRYLIKTRGQQVTLSCSPISGHRSVSWYQQTPGQGLQFLFEYFSETQRNKGNFPGRFSGRQFSNSRSEMNVSTLELGDSALYLCASSLGAGGDNQPQHFGDGTRLSIL.

The chain uses TRBV11-3 and TRBJ2-7; the match to TRBD2 covers 9 bases. Per germline, CDR1 SGHNT and CDR2 YENEEA. V lost 5 bases and J lost 6; bases outside the gene matches: 8. The CDR3 has 14 amino acids. CDR3 sequence (DNA): TGTGCCAGCAGCCAACGCGGGACTAGCTCCGAGCAGTACTTC. This sequence encodes CASSQRGTSSEQYF.

This chain joins TRBV19 and TRBJ2-6, with D hard to call. Germline values: CDR1 LNHDA, CDR2 SQIVND (reference sequence). The CDR3 is 17 residues long. Trimming pared 5 bases from V and 0 bases from J, leaving 14 bases between. The CDR3 region is CASSEQVWSSGANVLTF. The CDR3 DNA sequence: TGTGCCAGTAGTGAGCAGGTATGGTCCTCTGGGGCCAACGTCCTGACTTTC.

V gene TRBV18 combines with J gene TRBJ2-5; D is undetermined. The CDR3 has 15 amino acids. Trimming removed 2 bases at V and 3 bases at J, with 13 bases between. CDR1 is KGHSH and CDR2 is LQKENI in the germline V gene. CDR3 residues: CASSPVGGTKETQYF. CDR3 sequence (DNA): TGTGCCAGCTCACCAGTGGGTGGCACGAAAGAGACCCAGTACTTC.

The V and J genes are TRBV19 and TRBJ2-7; TRBD1 matches 7 bases. The CDR3 is 14 residues long. The V and J ends lost 5 bases and 5 bases, in that order; junction bases with no gene match: 9. Germline V gene lookup returns CDR1 LNHDA and CDR2 SQIVND (reference sequence). The CDR3 sequence: CASSFGDRVNEQYF. The CDR3 DNA is TGTGCCAGTAGTTTCGGTGACAGGGTAAACGAGCAGTACTTC.

This clone was picked up one time. J is TRBJ2-7 and V is TRBV5-6; 9 bases agree with TRBD1. V lost 3 bases to trimming and J lost 5 bases; unmatched junction nucleotides: 9. This CDR3 is 15 amino acids long. Germline values: CDR1 SGHDT, CDR2 YYEEEE. CDR3 in amino acids: CASSSPGTGINEQYF. DNA of the CDR3: TGTGCCAGCAGCTCTCCCGGGACAGGGATTAACGAGCAGTACTTC.

V usage is TRBV7-2 and J usage is TRBJ2-3; maybe TRBD1 (6 bases). The V end was cut by 5 bases, the J end by 1 base, with 10 bases between. CDR3 size: 14 residues. Germline values: CDR1 SGHTA, CDR2 FQGNSA. As DNA, the CDR3 is TGTGCCAGCAGCCCAGGGGCAGGCACAGATACGCAGTATTTT. It codes for CASSPGAGTDTQYF.

The chain carries TRBV5-6 and TRBJ1-1; TRBD1 agrees at 7 bases. The CDR3 has 13 amino acids. V lost 0 bases and J lost 10; bases outside the gene matches: 6. Germline assignment: CDR1 SGHDT and CDR2 YYEEEE. CDR3 amino acids: CASSLGTGSLAFF. Here the CDR3 DNA reads TGTGCCAGCAGCTTGGGGACAGGCTCGTTAGCTTTCTTT.

The chain is built from TRBV7-9 and TRBJ1-4; 7 nucleotides match TRBD1. The junction had 7 bases not matched to a gene; V was cut back by 5 bases and J by 7 bases. This CDR3 has 14 amino acids. Germline CDR1 reads SEHNR; CDR2 reads FQNEAQ (reference sequence). CDR3 nucleotide sequence: TGTGCCAGCAGCCTCGGACAGGCCCCTGAAAAACTGTTTTTT. Amino acids: CASSLGQAPEKLFF.

This rearrangement joins TRBV3-1 (or the pseudogene TRBV3-2) to TRBJ2-2; TRBD2 matches 8 bases. Germline V CDR1 and CDR2: LGHDT, YNNKEL (reference sequence). V gave up 3 bases and J gave up 0 bases; unmatched junction bases: 9. The length of the CDR3 is 18 residues. The CDR3 DNA reads TGTGCCAGCAGCCACCCCCGGAACGGGGGGGCGAACACCGGGGAGCTGTTTTTT. Encoded protein: CASSHPRNGGANTGELFF.

This chain connects TRBV6-1 to TRBJ2-7, with D perhaps matching TRBD2 (5 bases). Between the trimmed V and J ends, which lost 5 bases and 7 bases, there was a span of 12 bases. This CDR3 region has 12 residues. Germline CDR1 and CDR2: MNHNS and SASEGT. The CDR3 nucleotides read TGTGCCAGCAGTTCTCGGGATCTTGAGCAGTACTTC. Encoded protein: CASSSRDLEQYF.

Details on this clone: In the same sample, other DNA sequences code for this CDR3. This chain uses TRBV19 with TRBJ1-5, with D possibly TRBD1 on 6 matching bases. The germline V and J ends were trimmed by 5 bases and 7 bases, with 12 bases remaining between them. CDR1 is LNHDA, CDR2 SQIVND, per germline (reference sequence). The CDR3 length is 13 residues. The CDR3 loop reads CASSSQGDQPQHF. CDR3 coding DNA: TGTGCCAGTAGTTCACAGGGAGACCAGCCCCAGCATTTT. Complete variable domain (other parts from reference TRBV19 and TRBJ1-5): DGGITQSPKYLFRKEGQNVTLSCEQNLNHDAMYWYRQDPGQGLRLIYYSQIVNDFQKGDIAEGYSVSREKKESFPLTVTSAQKNPTAFYLCASSSQGDQPQHFGDGTRLSIL.

The chain is built from TRBV9 and TRBJ2-7, with D perhaps TRBD2 (6 bases). V was trimmed by 0 bases and J by 2 bases, leaving 12 bases between them. This CDR3 has 15 residues. Germline V gene data show CDR1 as SGDLS and CDR2 as YYNGEE. For the CDR3, the DNA is TGTGCCAGCAGCGTAGGTCTGGGGGGTACCTACGAGCAGTACTTC. Encoded protein: CASSVGLGGTYEQYF.

The V call is TRBV2, the J call TRBJ2-2, with TRBD1 matching 9 bases. This CDR3 contains 18 residues. The germline V gene encodes CDR1 SNHLY and CDR2 FYNNEI. V lost 6 bases to trimming and J lost 0 bases; unmatched junction nucleotides: 11. The CDR3 DNA follows: TGTGCCAGCAGACAGAATAAACAGGGGGCCTCGAACACCGGGGAGCTGTTTTTT. Protein product: CASRQNKQGASNTGELFF.

As to this clone: Other DNA sequences of this sample code for an identical CDR3. The chain uses TRBV4-3 and TRBJ2-3; D gene unclear. V lost 0 bases, J lost 5 bases, and 6 bases lay in between. Germline CDR1 and CDR2: LGHNA and YSLEER. The length of the CDR3 is 13 residues. The CDR3, as DNA: TGCGCCAGCAGCCAAGAACGGAGAGATACGCAGTATTTT. Translated: CASSQERRDTQYF.

A word on this clone: The same CDR3 also results from other DNA sequences found in this sample. This chain joins TRBV5-4 and TRBJ2-7; 11 bases are a match to TRBD1. V gave up 3 bases and J gave up 2 bases; unmatched junction bases: 1. Per the germline V gene, CDR1 is SGHNT and CDR2 is YYREEE (reference sequence). The CDR3 contains 14 residues. In DNA, the CDR3 is TGTGCCAGCAGCTCGGGACAGGGGGCCTACGAGCAGTACTTC. Residues: CASSSGQGAYEQYF.

The chain employs TRBV5-6 and TRBJ2-1, with 10 bases identical to TRBD2. Unmatched junction bases numbered 10, after V lost 0 bases and J lost 10 bases. CDR3 size: 16 residues. Germline CDR1 is SGHDT and CDR2 is YYEEEE. The CDR3 bases are TGTGCCAGCAGCTTGGAGGCTAGCGGGGGCCCGCCGGAGCAGTTCTTC. Translated, it gives CASSLEASGGPPEQFF.

This chain joins TRBV24-1 and TRBJ2-7, with TRBD1 matching 7 bases. CDR1 and CDR2 (germline): KGHDR, SFDVKD. CDR3 size: 13 residues. V shed 6 bases and J 5 bases; nucleotides not matched to a gene: 6. The CDR3 loop reads CATSPHRGNEQYF. The DNA of the CDR3 is TGTGCCACCAGTCCCCACAGGGGAAACGAGCAGTACTTC.

The rearrangement links TRBV30 to TRBJ2-7, with 9 bases that match TRBD1. The CDR3 consists of 14 residues. Germline V lookup: CDR1 GTSNPN, CDR2 SVGIG (reference sequence). The trim removed 2 bases at V and 1 base at J, leaving 3 bases unmatched. This chain's CDR3 is CAWSLGTGSYEQYF. The CDR3 nucleotides are TGTGCCTGGAGTCTCGGGACAGGGTCCTACGAGCAGTACTTC.

The rearrangement links TRBV5-1 to TRBJ2-2; D is perhaps TRBD1 (7 bases). V was shortened by 4 bases and J by 1 base, with 14 bases between the two germline ends. Per germline, CDR1 SGHRS and CDR2 YFSETQ. The CDR3 runs 16 residues. CDR3 region: CASSLAGGKNTGELFF. The CDR3 DNA sequence: TGCGCCAGCAGCCTAGCAGGGGGGAAGAACACCGGGGAGCTGTTTTTT. Full variable domain (rest looked up from reference TRBV5-1 and TRBJ2-2): KAGVTQTPRYLIKTRGQQVTLSCSPISGHRSVSWYQQTPGQGLQFLFEYFSETQRNKGNFPGRFSGRQFSNSRSEMNVSTLELGDSALYLCASSLAGGKNTGELFFGEGSRLTVL.

The chain couples TRBV7-9 to TRBJ1-2; D is possibly TRBD1 (6 bases). CDR1 and CDR2 from the germline V gene are SEHNR and FQNEAQ (reference sequence). Trimming stripped 5 bases from V and 0 bases from J, with 10 bases between. The CDR3 spans 14 residues. Written as DNA, the CDR3 is TGTGCCAGCAGCAGGGACACCTCTAACTATGGCTACACCTTC. Protein sequence: CASSRDTSNYGYTF.

V usage is TRBV5-6 and J usage is TRBJ2-5, with 7 nucleotides matching TRBD2. The CDR3 is 13 amino acids. With V trimmed by 1 base and J by 5 bases, 2 bases remained unmatched. The germline CDR1 and CDR2 sequences are SGHDT and YYEEEE. CDR3 sequence (DNA): TGTGCCAGCAGCTTGCAGGGAGGGGAGACCCAGTACTTC. This sequence encodes CASSLQGGETQYF.

V is TRBV5-1 and J is TRBJ2-3; 14 nucleotides align to TRBD2. The CDR3 contains 18 residues. V lost 0 bases to trimming and J lost 1 base; unmatched junction nucleotides: 4. Germline V gene data show CDR1 as SGHRS and CDR2 as YFSETQ. The CDR3 loop reads CASSLVGLAGVGTDTQYF. The CDR3 DNA follows: TGCGCCAGCAGCTTGGTGGGACTAGCGGGGGTCGGCACAGATACGCAGTATTTT.

The CDR3 DNA is TGTGCCAGCAGCCGCCTTACAGGGTCTGGTGAGACCCAGTACTTC. It codes for CASSRLTGSGETQYF. The chain uses TRBV14 and TRBJ2-5, with D perhaps TRBD1 (6 bases). The CDR3 spans 15 residues. Germline CDR1 SGHDN, CDR2 FVKESK. V lost 4 bases to trimming and J lost 5 bases, with 17 bases between them.

The chain couples TRBV11-2 to TRBJ2-2; D tentatively reads TRBD1 or TRBD2 (5 bases each). V gave up 5 bases and J gave up 0 bases, with 13 bases separating them. This CDR3 has 16 amino acids. Germline values: CDR1 SGHAT, CDR2 FQNNGV. CDR3 nucleotides: TGTGCCAGCAGCCTAACCCGGGGCTCGAACACCGGGGAGCTGTTTTTT. This codes for CASSLTRGSNTGELFF. The complete variable domain, with remaining parts taken from reference TRBV11-2 and TRBJ2-2, reads EAGVAQSPRYKIIEKRQSVAFWCNPISGHATLYWYQQILGQGPKLLIQFQNNGVVDDSQLPKDRFSAERLKGVDSTLKIQPAKLEDSAVYLCASSLTRGSNTGELFFGEGSRLTVL.

The V gene is TRBV9, the J gene TRBJ2-1, with D perhaps matching TRBD2 (6 bases). V was shortened by 2 bases and J by 2 bases, with 11 bases between the two germline ends. The CDR3 runs 15 residues. CDR1 and CDR2 from the germline V gene are SGDLS and YYNGEE. The CDR3 loop reads CASSVTGLTYNEQFF. CDR3 nucleotide sequence: TGTGCCAGCAGCGTTACGGGACTCACCTACAATGAGCAGTTCTTC.

This rearrangement joins TRBV6-4 to TRBJ1-4, with a possible D match to TRBD1 (5 bases). The length of the CDR3 is 13 residues. V was shortened by 4 bases and J by 7 bases, with 10 bases between the two germline ends. Germline V gives CDR1 MRHNA, CDR2 SNTAGT. CDR3 protein: CASSATASEKLFF. The CDR3 DNA is TGTGCCAGCAGTGCGACAGCTTCTGAAAAACTGTTTTTT.

The chain has TRBV18 and TRBJ2-5, with 8 nucleotides matching TRBD2. CDR1 is KGHSH, CDR2 LQKENI, per germline. This CDR3 comprises 16 residues. V was clipped by 2 bases and J by 1 base; unmatched bases: 6. The CDR3 sequence is CASSPYGGAPQETQYF. Written as DNA, the CDR3 is TGTGCCAGCTCACCATACGGGGGGGCCCCCCAAGAGACCCAGTACTTC.

The CDR3 protein is CASSRRSSGANVLTF. CDR3 sequence (DNA): TGTGCCAGCAGCCGAAGGAGCTCTGGGGCCAACGTCCTGACTTTC. This chain links TRBV9 with TRBJ2-6; D is undetermined. This CDR3 comprises 15 residues. The germline CDR1 and CDR2 sequences are SGDLS and YYNGEE. Trimming took off 4 bases at V and 0 bases at J, with 8 bases between the two ends.

This clone was picked up one time. The V and J genes are TRBV30 and TRBJ2-3; perhaps TRBD1 as D (7 bases). Trimming shortened V by 3 bases and J by 4 bases, and 17 bases separated the two germline ends. CDR1 GTSNPN and CDR2 SVGIG come from the germline V gene (reference sequence). This CDR3 is built from 15 residues. The CDR3 here is CAWSPGTRGADTQYF. The CDR3 DNA follows: TGTGCCTGGAGCCCCGGGACCAGGGGGGCAGATACGCAGTATTTT.

V gene TRBV7-9 combines with J gene TRBJ1-4; D remains ambiguous. The CDR3 extends over 11 amino acids. Trimming removed 5 bases from V and 5 bases from J, with 3 bases in between. Germline V CDR1 and CDR2: SEHNR, FQNEAQ (reference sequence). The CDR3 DNA reads TGTGCCAGCAGCCTGAATGAAAAACTGTTTTTT. This encodes CASSLNEKLFF. The variable domain in full, completed from reference TRBV7-9 and TRBJ1-4, reads DTGVSQNPRHKITKRGQNVTFRCDPISEHNRLYWYRQTLGQGPEFLTYFQNEAQLEKSRLLSDRFSAERPKGSFSTLEIQRTEQGDSAMYLCASSLNEKLFFGSGTQLSVL.

The rearrangement uses TRBV7-9 and TRBJ1-4, with D possibly matching TRBD1 (5 bases). This CDR3 is 14 amino acids long. Trimming took 8 bases from V and 7 from J, leaving 17 bases between them. In germline, CDR1 is SEHNR, CDR2 FQNEAQ (reference sequence). The CDR3 reads CASAAGQSGEKLFF. The DNA of the CDR3 is TGTGCCAGCGCAGCGGGGCAGTCGGGTGAAAAACTGTTTTTT.